This TCR beta chain comes out of a study of monozygotic twins with inflammatory bowel disease. Researchers ran eight separate cDNA reactions for each sample. Each UMI harboured a 6-nucleotide sample barcode and was appended via template switching. Following a re-call of the 5' RACE reads, TCRdb has one entry per CDR3 protein and lacks DNA. Here the sample table reports around 410,000 distinct CDR3 sequences. The CDR3 has 15 amino acids. The germline gives CDR1 MNHEY, CDR2 SVGAGI. About this clonotype: Its antigen is undetermined.

Study findings and constraints: Healthy co-twins had higher TCRbeta inverse Simpson diversity than their IBD twins.

Sequencing was done on a sample of blood. This sequence was found in a human donor with ulcerative colitis or Crohn's disease, or a healthy co-twin of an affected twin (not recorded which). This sequence joins TRBV6-5 and TRBJ1-1; TCRdb indicates TRBD1, and absent DNA this call remains unverified. Here the CDR3 reads CASSYSQGGYAEAFF.